The rows below give T cell receptor beta chains drawn from one sample of a study of T cell repertoires in cytomegalovirus infection. What these receptors recognize is not known. TCRdb called the reads again in MiXCR, with one record for every CDR3 protein. The sample consists of about 180,000 distinct CDR3 sequences, 20% to 25% of them appearing once. The sequenced sample was CD8+ T cells from cultured PBMCs, obtained from culture after CMV antigen stimulation. Receptors originate from a human donor in good health (CMV status not recorded). Some clones in this sample may be carry-over from other donors' samples. Each CDR3 is given with its conserved first and last residue. A D gene is named only where the DNA matches it firmly. Not every row has a clone size; where given, it reads once, few, many or a size class.

abundance: .; v_gene: TRBV6-2/TRBV6-3; d_gene: TRBD1; j_gene: TRBJ2-7; CDR3aa: CASSPRGQGVLGEQYF; CDR3nt: TGTGCCAGCAGTCCTCGGGGACAGGGGGTTCTAGGCGAGCAGTACTTC
abundance: .; v_gene: TRBV4-1; d_gene: TRBD1; j_gene: TRBJ2-5; CDR3aa: CASSPEGAGSAQETQYF; CDR3nt: TGCGCCAGCAGCCCAGAGGGGGCAGGGAGTGCCCAAGAGACCCAGTACTTC
abundance: .; v_gene: TRBV12-3/TRBV12-4; d_gene: TRBD1; j_gene: TRBJ2-7; CDR3aa: CASSYRQGIHEQYF; CDR3nt: TGTGCCAGCAGTTACAGACAGGGGATCCACGAGCAGTACTTC
abundance: .; v_gene: TRBV7-2; d_gene: TRBD1; j_gene: TRBJ2-7; CDR3aa: CASSFFPTGSYEQYF; CDR3nt: TGTGCCAGCAGCTTTTTTCCGACAGGGTCTTACGAGCAGTACTTC
abundance: .; v_gene: TRBV7-2; d_gene: .; j_gene: TRBJ2-7; CDR3aa: CASSLRGTEGGKYEQYF; CDR3nt: TGTGCCAGCAGCTTACGCGGGACAGAAGGTGGGAAATACGAGCAGTACTTC
abundance: few; v_gene: TRBV10-2; d_gene: .; j_gene: TRBJ2-7; CDR3aa: CASSPRQALEQYF; CDR3nt: TGCGCCAGCAGCCCCCGACAGGCCTTGGAGCAGTACTTC
abundance: .; v_gene: TRBV7-9; d_gene: TRBD1; j_gene: TRBJ2-6; CDR3aa: CASRRDRVGANVLTF; CDR3nt: TGTGCCAGCAGAAGGGACAGAGTTGGGGCCAACGTCCTGACTTTC
abundance: .; v_gene: TRBV7-9; d_gene: .; j_gene: TRBJ2-7; CDR3aa: CASTSPREGEQYF; CDR3nt: TGTGCCAGCACCTCCCCTCGTGAGGGCGAGCAGTACTTC
abundance: few; v_gene: TRBV7-8; d_gene: .; j_gene: TRBJ2-3; CDR3aa: CASSSLGGVTDTQYF; CDR3nt: TGTGCCAGCAGCTCTTTGGGGGGAGTCACAGATACGCAGTATTTT
abundance: few; v_gene: TRBV12-3/TRBV12-4; d_gene: TRBD2; j_gene: TRBJ2-2; CDR3aa: CASSLRLAGYKGNTGELFF; CDR3nt: TGTGCCAGCAGTTTAAGGCTAGCGGGATATAAAGGGAACACCGGGGAGCTGTTTTTT
abundance: .; v_gene: TRBV4-3; d_gene: .; j_gene: TRBJ2-6; CDR3aa: CASSQESPTGANVLTF; CDR3nt: TGCGCCAGCAGCCAAGAATCGCCGACTGGGGCCAACGTCCTGACTTTC
abundance: .; v_gene: TRBV9; d_gene: TRBD1; j_gene: TRBJ2-3; CDR3aa: CASSIQGTDTDTQYF; CDR3nt: TGTGCCAGCAGCATACAGGGGACAGACACAGATACGCAGTATTTT
abundance: .; v_gene: TRBV9; d_gene: .; j_gene: TRBJ2-2; CDR3aa: CASSVAVAENTGELFF; CDR3nt: TGTGCCAGCAGCGTAGCCGTAGCGGAAAACACCGGGGAGCTGTTTTTT
abundance: many; v_gene: TRBV7-2; d_gene: TRBD1; j_gene: TRBJ2-6; CDR3aa: CASSSGTGVGNGANVLTF; CDR3nt: TGTGCCAGCAGCTCCGGGACAGGGGTGGGGAATGGGGCCAACGTCCTGACTTTC
abundance: once; v_gene: TRBV12-3/TRBV12-4; d_gene: .; j_gene: TRBJ1-1; CDR3aa: CASSYFTEAFF; CDR3nt: TGTGCCAGCAGTTACTTCACTGAAGCTTTCTTT
abundance: few; v_gene: TRBV6-2/TRBV6-3; d_gene: .; j_gene: TRBJ1-5; CDR3aa: CASSHSGTIASVNQPQHF; CDR3nt: TGTGCCAGCAGCCACTCCGGGACAATTGCCTCTGTCAATCAGCCCCAGCATTTT
abundance: few; v_gene: TRBV6-2/TRBV6-3; d_gene: .; j_gene: TRBJ1-1; CDR3aa: CASSYSLTMNTEAFF; CDR3nt: TGTGCCAGCAGCTACTCTTTGACAATGAACACTGAAGCTTTCTTT
abundance: .; v_gene: TRBV18; d_gene: .; j_gene: TRBJ1-6; CDR3aa: CASSQDAPGDYNSPLHF; CDR3nt: TGTGCCAGCTCGCAGGACGCCCCGGGGGACTATAATTCACCCCTCCACTTT
abundance: few; v_gene: TRBV7-2; d_gene: .; j_gene: TRBJ1-3; CDR3aa: CASSLGPTASGNTIYF; CDR3nt: TGTGCCAGCAGCTTAGGCCCGACGGCCTCTGGAAACACCATATATTTT
abundance: .; v_gene: TRBV12-3/TRBV12-4; d_gene: TRBD1; j_gene: TRBJ1-1; CDR3aa: CASSLRGTGSLEYEAFF; CDR3nt: TGTGCCAGCAGTCTCCGAGGGACAGGATCCTTGGAGTATGAAGCTTTCTTT
abundance: few; v_gene: TRBV7-6; d_gene: .; j_gene: TRBJ1-1; CDR3aa: CASSLASSGPDEAFF; CDR3nt: TGTGCCAGCAGCTTAGCCTCCTCGGGTCCAGATGAAGCTTTCTTT
abundance: .; v_gene: TRBV7-9; d_gene: TRBD2; j_gene: TRBJ2-1; CDR3aa: CASSHGLAGGRGNEQLF; CDR3nt: TGTGCCAGCAGCCACGGACTAGCGGGGGGCCGGGGCAATGAGCAGCTCTTC
abundance: .; v_gene: TRBV7-2; d_gene: .; j_gene: TRBJ2-7; CDR3aa: CGSSLAGMWEQYF; CDR3nt: TGTGGCAGCAGCTTAGCCGGAATGTGGGAGCAGTACTTC